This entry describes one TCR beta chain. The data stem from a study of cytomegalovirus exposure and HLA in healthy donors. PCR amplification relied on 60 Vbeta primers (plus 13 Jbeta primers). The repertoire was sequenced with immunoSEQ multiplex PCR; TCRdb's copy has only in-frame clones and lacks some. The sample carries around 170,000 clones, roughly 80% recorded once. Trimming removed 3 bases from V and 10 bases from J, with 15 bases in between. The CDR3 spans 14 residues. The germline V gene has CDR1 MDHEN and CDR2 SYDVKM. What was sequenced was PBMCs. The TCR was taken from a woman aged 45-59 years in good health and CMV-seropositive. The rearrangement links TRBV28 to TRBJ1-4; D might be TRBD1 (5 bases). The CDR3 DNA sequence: TGTGCCAGCAGTTTCTCGGACATGCCCTTAAAACTGTTTTTT. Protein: CASSFSDMPLKLFF.